The rows below give T cell receptor beta chains drawn from one sample of a study of glioma-infiltrating T cells after dendritic cell vaccination. The repertoire was sequenced with immunoSEQ multiplex PCR; TCRdb's copy has only in-frame clones and lacks some. The top ten clones hold roughly 11% of a sample with 40,000 to 60,000 clones, 85% of them seen once. The sample was blood, taken before dendritic cell vaccination. These receptors all stem from a human donor with glioblastoma. Each CDR3 is given with its conserved first and last residue. A D gene is named only where the DNA matches it firmly. Clone size is given for some rows only: seen once, a few or many times, or a class if the clone is expanded.

TRBD1	TRBV30	NA	TRBJ1-4	13	TGTGCCTGGGGACAGGGCCAAGGGGAAAAACTGTTTTTT	CAWGQGQGEKLFF
TRBD1	TRBV5-1	NA	TRBJ1-1	17	TGCGCCAGCAGCTTGGTAGGGACAGGGACTATGAACACTGAAGCTTTCTTT	CASSLVGTGTMNTEAFF
NA	TRBV25-1	NA	TRBJ1-1	16	TGTGCCAGCAGTCTGGTAAGGGGAGGGGCGTACACTGAAGCTTTCTTT	CASSLVRGGAYTEAFF
TRBD2	TRBV7-8	NA	TRBJ2-5	16	TGTGCCAGCAGCTTAGCGGCTAGCGGGAGAGAAGAGACCCAGTACTTC	CASSLAASGREETQYF
NA	TRBV27	NA	TRBJ1-6	14	TGTGCCAGCGGTTTTGGCAGGCGGGATTCACCCCTCCACTTT	CASGFGRRDSPLHF
NA	TRBV25-1	NA	TRBJ2-1	15	TGTGCCAGCAGCCGGTCTACGAGCTCCTACAATGAGCAGTTCTTC	CASSRSTSSYNEQFF
NA	TRBV7-2	NA	TRBJ2-4	16	TGTGCCAGCAGCCTTGGGAAAGGACGGGGCAAAAACATTCAGTACTTC	CASSLGKGRGKNIQYF
TRBD1	TRBV4-3	once	TRBJ1-5	15	TGCGCCAGCAGCCAAGTGACAGGGCCCAATCAGCCCCAGCATTTT	CASSQVTGPNQPQHF
NA	TRBV25-1	NA	TRBJ2-5	10	TGTGCCAGCAGTCCCCATGAGCAGTACTTC	CASSPHEQYF
NA	TRBV10-2	NA	TRBJ1-1	15	TGCGCCAGCCACGAGGGGTCAGGGGTAGGGACTGAAGCTTTCTTT	CASHEGSGVGTEAFF
TRBD1	TRBV7-9	NA	TRBJ1-5	18	TGTGCCAGCAGCTTCGGACAGGGGGGAAGAAATAGCAATCAGCCCCAGCATTTT	CASSFGQGGRNSNQPQHF
NA	TRBV27	NA	TRBJ2-2	14	TGTGCCAGCAGGTGGAGGAAGAACACCGGGGAGCTGTTTTTT	CASRWRKNTGELFF
TRBD1	TRBV29-1	NA	TRBJ1-2	14	TGCAGCGTCGCTGAGGGGACAGGGGTCTATGGCTACACCTTC	CSVAEGTGVYGYTF
TRBD1	TRBV29-1	NA	TRBJ2-7	15	TGCAGCGTTGGCTTTGGGACAGCGCGCTCGACCGAGCAGTACTTC	CSVGFGTARSTEQYF
NA	TRBV16	NA	TRBJ2-7	14	TGTGCCAGCAGCCAATTCAGACAGAACTACGAGCAGTACTTC	CASSQFRQNYEQYF
NA	TRBV10-1	NA	TRBJ2-5	14	TGCGCCAGCAGTGATGGGGGGTTCCAGGAGACCCAGTACTTC	CASSDGGFQETQYF
TRBD1	TRBV4-3	NA	TRBJ1-2	15	TGCGCCAGCAGCCAGACAGGGGGGGTAGCCTATGGCTACACCTTC	CASSQTGGVAYGYTF
TRBD1	TRBV19	once	TRBJ1-1	14	TGTGCCAGTAGTATAGAGGACAGGGCGTTGGAAGCTTTCTTT	CASSIEDRALEAFF
TRBD2	TRBV7-8	NA	TRBJ2-5	16	TGTGCCAGCAGCTTGCGGACAAGCGGGGGGCTGGGGACCCAGTACTTC	CASSLRTSGGLGTQYF
TRBD2	TRBV30	once	TRBJ2-3	15	TGTGCCTGGAGTGGCGTTGGCGGGAGGGGAGATACGCAGTATTTT	CAWSGVGGRGDTQYF
TRBD1	TRBV30	once	TRBJ1-1	16	TGTGCCTGGAGTTCCGGGACAGGGTTCTGGAACACTGAAGCTTTCTTT	CAWSSGTGFWNTEAFF
NA	TRBV6-1	NA	TRBJ1-5	15	TGTGCCAGCAGTGAAGCTGGGGGGGCGAATCAGCCCCAGCATTTT	CASSEAGGANQPQHF
NA	TRBV4-3	few	TRBJ1-2	16	TGCGCCAGCAGCCAAAACGTCGTAGGAGGGAACTATGGCTACACCTTC	CASSQNVVGGNYGYTF
TRBD2	TRBV9	NA	TRBJ2-7	15	TGTGCCAGCAGCGCAGGACTAGCGGGACTCTACGAGCAGTACTTC	CASSAGLAGLYEQYF
NA	TRBV28	NA	TRBJ1-2	14	TGTGCCAGCAACTCGCCACAGGGTTTCTACGGCTACACCTTC	CASNSPQGFYGYTF
TRBD1	TRBV6-6	once	TRBJ2-3	15	TGTGCCAGCAGGCGCTACACAGGGGCAGGAGATACGCAGTATTTT	CASRRYTGAGDTQYF
NA	TRBV7-8	NA	TRBJ2-3	14	TGTGCCAGCAGCTTAGGGACAAAGGGGGATACGCAGTATTTT	CASSLGTKGDTQYF
NA	TRBV5-8	NA	TRBJ2-3	14	TGTGCCAGCAAGATCTTGGGGCGCACAGATACGCAGTATTTT	CASKILGRTDTQYF
NA	TRBV4-3	NA	TRBJ2-1	16	TGCGCCAGCAGCCAAGGGGCAGGGCGCTCCTACAATGAGCAGTTCTTC	CASSQGAGRSYNEQFF
TRBD1	TRBV2	NA	TRBJ1-3	15	TGTGCCAGCGGACAGGGTTTTTACTCTGGAAACACCATATATTTT	CASGQGFYSGNTIYF
NA	TRBV6-1	NA	TRBJ1-5	15	TGTGCCAGCAGTGAAGTTTGGTGGGAGAATCAGCCCCAGCATTTT	CASSEVWWENQPQHF
NA	TRBV5-4	NA	TRBJ1-4	15	TGTGCCAGCAGCCCTTCAGGACAAGGATACGAAAAACTGTTTTTT	CASSPSGQGYEKLFF
NA	TRBV19	NA	TRBJ2-7	14	TGTGCCAGTTCAAGAAACTCCGAAGCCTACGAGCAGTACTTC	CASSRNSEAYEQYF
NA	TRBV5-1	NA	TRBJ2-7	13	TGCGCCAGCAGCCCGGGAGCCTCCTACGAGCAGTACTTC	CASSPGASYEQYF
NA	TRBV30	NA	TRBJ1-1	13	TGTGCCCGTGAGACGGGGATGAACACTGAAGCTTTCTTT	CARETGMNTEAFF
NA	TRBV5-1	NA	TRBJ2-5	15	TGCGCCAGCGGCACCTCGGAAGGGGCGGGGGAGACCCAGTACTTC	CASGTSEGAGETQYF
TRBD1	TRBV6-5	NA	TRBJ1-1	13	TGTGCCAGCAGTCGCAGGGGGTTCACTGAAGCTTTCTTT	CASSRRGFTEAFF
TRBD1	TRBV27	NA	TRBJ1-2	13	TGTGCCAGCAGGTATACAGGGGCGGGCGGCTACACCTTC	CASRYTGAGGYTF
TRBD2	TRBV7-9	NA	TRBJ2-3	18	TGTGCCAGCACCCCCCGCGGAGGCGGACTAGCGGGAGGGTCTACGCAGTATTTT	CASTPRGGGLAGGSTQYF
NA	TRBV14	NA	TRBJ2-3	17	TGTGCCACCAGGATCCCCCTCCGACAGGCTTTCACAGATACGCAGTATTTT	CATRIPLRQAFTDTQYF
TRBD1	TRBV14	NA	TRBJ1-1	16	TGTGCCAGCAGCCCCACCGGGACAGGGGAATTCGCTGAAGCTTTCTTT	CASSPTGTGEFAEAFF
NA	TRBV7-2	NA	TRBJ2-7	14	TGTGCCAGCAGCTTAAACATTTACTCCTACGAGCAGTACTTC	CASSLNIYSYEQYF
TRBD1	TRBV7-2	NA	TRBJ1-4	15	TGTGCCAGCAGGTTTACAGGGGCAACTAATGAAAAACTGTTTTTT	CASRFTGATNEKLFF
NA	TRBV6-1	NA	TRBJ2-7	15	TGTGCCAGCAGTGAAGCGCTTGGACAGAAAGGCGAGCAGTACTTC	CASSEALGQKGEQYF
NA	TRBV4-2	NA	TRBJ1-2	15	TGTGCCAGCAGCCAAGATAAGCGGCCCGACTATGGCTACACCTTC	CASSQDKRPDYGYTF
NA	TRBV2	NA	TRBJ2-7	14	TGTGCCAGCTCCCGGGACATCAGCTCCTACGAGCAGTACTTC	CASSRDISSYEQYF
NA	TRBV7-2	NA	TRBJ1-2	13	TGTGCCAGCAGCCCAGGGGCAGGCGGAGGCTACACCTTC	CASSPGAGGGYTF
TRBD1	TRBV5-1	NA	TRBJ2-2	16	TGCGCCAGCAGCTTCCTACAGGGGGCTGGAACCGGGGAGCTGTTTTTT	CASSFLQGAGTGELFF
NA	TRBV2	once	TRBJ2-2	16	TGTGCCAGCAGCCCGGTCCTGCGGATGAACACCGGGGAGCTGTTTTTT	CASSPVLRMNTGELFF
NA	TRBV7-2	once	TRBJ2-7	12	TGTGCCAGCAGCCCCACTGCCTACGAGCAGTACTTC	CASSPTAYEQYF
TRBD2	TRBV5-1	NA	TRBJ2-1	17	TGCGCCAGCAGCCTGGCCGCTAGCGGGATGTCCTACAATGAGCAGTTCTTC	CASSLAASGMSYNEQFF
TRBD2	TRBV7-2	NA	TRBJ2-7	16	TGTGCCAGCAGCTTAGATAGCGGGATGAGCTCCTACGAGCAGTACTTC	CASSLDSGMSSYEQYF
TRBD2	TRBV5-1	once	TRBJ2-3	16	TGCGCCAGCAGCCAAACGACTAGCGGGAGTAGGGATACGCAGTATTTT	CASSQTTSGSRDTQYF